These 30 T cell receptor beta chains were all obtained from the same sample, sequenced in a study of T cell repertoires in cytomegalovirus infection. TCRdb re-analysed the reads in MiXCR, keeping a single row per CDR3 protein. The sample carries about 130,000 distinct CDR3 sequences, 20% to 30% recorded once. For these TCRs, the target antigens are not known. The sequenced sample consisted of PBMCs, sequenced either directly or after in vitro stimulation (not recorded which). All receptors come from a human donor in good health (CMV status not recorded). Some clones in this sample may be carry-over from other donors' samples.

This clonotype was recorded at least ten times. The rearrangement uses TRBV11-1 and TRBJ2-3; D is undetermined. CDR3 length equals 14 residues. CDR1 and CDR2 from the germline V gene are SGHAT and FQDESV (reference sequence). With 1 base removed from V and 1 base from J, the gap between germline ends came to 6 bases. The CDR3 protein is CASSLVWGTDTQYF. In DNA, the CDR3 is TGTGCCAGCAGCTTAGTCTGGGGCACAGATACGCAGTATTTT.

The rearrangement links TRBV6-1 to TRBJ2-1, with 11 bases aligning to TRBD1. V was pared by 1 base and J by 9 bases, with 8 bases of the junction left unmatched. Germline lookup yields CDR1 MNHNS and CDR2 SASEGT. This CDR3 is built from 16 residues. CDR3 nucleotide sequence: TGTGCCAGCAGTGAAGACCGGGACAGGGGGTTAGGTGAGCAGTTCTTC. This translates into CASSEDRDRGLGEQFF.

V usage is TRBV11-2 and J usage is TRBJ2-3; D could derive from TRBD1 or TRBD2 (5 bases each). The length of the CDR3 is 17 residues. V was shortened by 0 bases and J by 4 bases, with 17 bases between the two germline ends. Germline V CDR1 and CDR2: SGHAT, FQNNGV. For the CDR3, the DNA is TGTGCCAGCAGCTTAGATGGGGGATCTGTGTACGCAGATACGCAGTATTTT. Its protein product is CASSLDGGSVYADTQYF. The full variable domain, in which reference TRBV11-2 and TRBJ2-3 provide the parts outside the CDR3, is EAGVAQSPRYKIIEKRQSVAFWCNPISGHATLYWYQQILGQGPKLLIQFQNNGVVDDSQLPKDRFSAERLKGVDSTLKIQPAKLEDSAVYLCASSLDGGSVYADTQYFGPGTRLTVL.

This chain joins TRBV20-1 and TRBJ2-7, with a possible D match to TRBD2 (5 bases). CDR3 length equals 15 residues. CDR1 and CDR2 (germline): DFQATT, SNEGSKA (reference sequence). V lost 5 bases and J lost 4, with 21 bases in between. CDR3 sequence: CSAPPRSSLNYEQYF. DNA for the CDR3: TGCAGTGCTCCACCGAGGTCTAGCTTAAATTACGAGCAGTACTTC.

V usage is TRBV20-1 and J usage is TRBJ2-4, with 13 positions matching TRBD2. This CDR3 comprises 17 residues. With 3 bases clipped from V and 3 bases from J, the junction kept 8 bases outside the gene matches. Looked up from germline, CDR1 is DFQATT and CDR2 is SNEGSKA (reference sequence). CDR3 bases: TGCAGTGCTAGGGCCGGGACTAGCGGGATTAGCAAAAACATTCAGTACTTC. Encoded protein: CSARAGTSGISKNIQYF.

This clonotype was counted at least ten times. V is TRBV7-9 and J is TRBJ2-2, with 9 bases matching TRBD2. CDR3 length: 15 amino acids. In germline, CDR1 is SEHNR, CDR2 FQNEAQ (reference sequence). Trimming took 5 bases from V and 7 from J; bases not matched to a gene: 8. CDR3 coding DNA: TGTGCCAGCAGCCCGAACGGACTAGCGTTCGGGGAGCTGTTTTTT. This translates into CASSPNGLAFGELFF.

This clonotype was recorded a few times. The rearrangement links TRBV11-3 to TRBJ1-2, with D uncertain. Trimming took off 5 bases at V and 1 base at J, with 11 bases between the two ends. The CDR3 is 14 residues long. Germline V lookup: CDR1 SGHNT, CDR2 YENEEA. CDR3 in DNA: TGTGCCAGCAGCGGTCTTTGGGTTAACTATGGCTACACCTTC. Residues: CASSGLWVNYGYTF.

This sequence joins TRBV11-2 and TRBJ2-1; 10 bases match TRBD2. The ends lost 4 bases at V and 7 bases at J; junction bases unmatched: 10. The CDR3 is 16 amino acids. CDR1 is SGHAT, CDR2 FQNNGV, per germline. In DNA, the CDR3 is TGTGCCAGCAGCTACCGGATTAGCGGGAGGTCAAATGAGCAGTTCTTC. Translating it yields CASSYRISGRSNEQFF.

This rearrangement joins TRBV12-3 or TRBV12-4 to TRBJ2-7; 7 bases are a match to TRBD2. Unmatched junction bases numbered 12, after V lost 6 bases and J lost 4 bases. This CDR3 contains 15 residues. The CDR3 sequence: CASSLGRGRGYEQYV. CDR3 sequence (DNA): TGTGCCAGCAGCCTGGGGAGGGGTAGGGGTTACGAGCAGTACGTC.

This sequence joins TRBV6-2 or TRBV6-3 and TRBJ2-7; the D gene could be TRBD1 or TRBD2 (5 bases each). V gave up 0 bases and J gave up 4 bases, with 16 bases separating them. CDR1 is MNHEY, CDR2 SVGEGT, per germline. The CDR3 is made up of 16 amino acids. The chain's CDR3 is CASSYSSGTVQYEQYF. In DNA, the CDR3 is TGTGCCAGCAGTTACTCTTCCGGGACGGTACAATACGAGCAGTACTTC.

Ten or more counts support this clonotype. The chain is built from TRBV15 and TRBJ2-7; the D gene is possibly TRBD2 (5 bases). Per the germline V gene, CDR1 is LNHNV and CDR2 is YYDKDF (reference sequence). V was trimmed by 4 bases and J by 6 bases, leaving 13 bases between them. The CDR3 extends over 13 amino acids. Here the CDR3 DNA reads TGTGCCACCAGCATACAACGGGGTTTCGAGCAGTACTTC. Its protein is CATSIQRGFEQYF.

CDR3 sequence reads: CASSPARGQGAVGANVLTF. DNA for the CDR3: TGTGCCAGCAGCCCTGCGAGGGGACAGGGGGCGGTTGGGGCCAACGTCCTGACTTTC. V usage is TRBV9 and J usage is TRBJ2-6, with 12 bases lining up with TRBD1. Per germline, CDR1 SGDLS and CDR2 YYNGEE. The CDR3 covers 19 residues. J was trimmed by 3 bases and V by 4 bases; bases with no gene match: 11.

The chain uses TRBV28 and TRBJ1-5; D is perhaps TRBD1 (6 bases). Trimming removed 4 bases at V and 0 bases at J, with 10 bases between. CDR3 length: 15 amino acids. In germline, CDR1 is MDHEN, CDR2 SYDVKM. The CDR3 DNA reads as TGTGCCAGCAGTTCTCACAGGGATAGCAATCAGCCCCAGCATTTT. This sequence encodes CASSSHRDSNQPQHF.

This clonotype turned up a few times. The chain carries TRBV4-1 and TRBJ1-1; maybe TRBD1 (5 bases). Germline V CDR1 and CDR2: MGHRA, YSYEKL. The CDR3 runs 14 residues. V dropped 4 bases and J dropped 5 bases, with 14 bases sitting between them. The CDR3 sequence: CASSPRGGKTEAFF. As DNA, the CDR3 is TGCGCCAGCAGCCCCCGTGGGGGGAAGACTGAAGCTTTCTTT.

The rearrangement links TRBV12-5 to TRBJ2-1; TRBD1 aligns across 8 bases. Per germline, CDR1 LGHNT and CDR2 FRNRAP. The CDR3 contains 15 residues. The trim removed 1 base at V and 4 bases at J, leaving 3 bases unmatched. CDR3 sequence: CASGLGQGAYNEQFF. As DNA, the CDR3 is TGTGCTAGTGGTTTGGGTCAGGGGGCTTACAATGAGCAGTTCTTC.

This chain joins TRBV7-4 and TRBJ1-2; D might be TRBD1 (5 bases). Trimming shortened V by 9 bases and J by 6 bases, and 14 bases separated the two germline ends. Germline CDR1 and CDR2: SGHVT and SQSDAQ. The CDR3 length is 12 residues. CDR3 coding DNA: TGTGCCAGGATACCGACAGCAGATGGCTACACCTTC. Translated: CARIPTADGYTF. Variable domain in full (rest from reference TRBV7-4 and TRBJ1-2): GAGVSQSPRYKVAKRGRDVALRCDSISGHVTLYWYRQTLGQGSEVLTYSQSDAQRDKSGRPSGRFSAERPERSVSTLKIQRTEQGDSAVYLCARIPTADGYTFGSGTRLTVV.

J is TRBJ2-5 and V is TRBV7-2; D is unclear. This CDR3 is 12 amino acids long. The ends were cut back, 2 bases at V and 7 bases at J, with 8 bases in the middle. Germline CDR1 SGHTA, CDR2 FQGNSA. CDR3 in amino acids: CASSLRIGTQYF. In nucleotides, the CDR3 is TGTGCCAGCAGCTTAAGGATAGGGACCCAGTACTTC.

This clonotype was counted only a few times. This chain uses TRBV6-5 with TRBJ2-3, with TRBD2 identical over 8 bases. The CDR3 loop spans 15 amino acids. After removal of 4 bases from V and 2 bases from J, the junction contained 5 bases not matched to a gene. Per the germline V gene, CDR1 is MNHEY and CDR2 is SVGAGI. As DNA, the CDR3 is TGTGCCAGCAGTTTCGCAGCGGGAGACACAGATACGCAGTATTTT. This codes for CASSFAAGDTDTQYF.

The chain couples TRBV19 to TRBJ2-5; a weak D match, TRBD2 (6 bases). The germline CDR1 and CDR2 sequences are LNHDA and SQIVND (reference sequence). The V end lost 6 bases, the J end lost 2 bases, and 7 bases lay between the germline ends. This CDR3 has 12 amino acids. The CDR3 DNA follows: TGTGCCAGTAGCGGGACTCAAGAGACCCAGTACTTC. Residues: CASSGTQETQYF. Variable domain in full (rest from reference TRBV19 and TRBJ2-5): DGGITQSPKYLFRKEGQNVTLSCEQNLNHDAMYWYRQDPGQGLRLIYYSQIVNDFQKGDIAEGYSVSREKKESFPLTVTSAQKNPTAFYLCASSGTQETQYFGPGTRLLVL.

This clonotype was detected a few times. The chain carries TRBV28 and TRBJ2-3, with a possible D match to TRBD2 (7 bases). The germline V gene encodes CDR1 MDHEN and CDR2 SYDVKM. Deletions cut 7 bases from V and 1 base from J, with 18 bases between. The CDR3 is 16 residues long. The CDR3, as DNA: TGTGCCAGCACCTGGGGGGGGCGAATAGGCACAGATACGCAGTATTTT. As protein: CASTWGGRIGTDTQYF.

This clonotype has ten or more counts. The chain couples TRBV7-8 to TRBJ1-5; no reliable D call. V was shortened by 5 bases and J by 8 bases, with 19 bases between the two germline ends. Germline V lookup: CDR1 SGHVS, CDR2 FQNEAQ. The CDR3 is 15 residues long. The CDR3 DNA reads TGTGCCAGCAGCCTAAATGTGGCGGCATTGGAGCCCCAGCATTTT. Translation gives CASSLNVAALEPQHF.

This clonotype has ten or more counts. The CDR3 here is CASSLVVGMNTEAFF. The CDR3 region has the DNA TGTGCCAGCAGTTTAGTTGTGGGAATGAACACTGAAGCTTTCTTT. The chain employs TRBV12-3 or TRBV12-4 and TRBJ1-1; D ambiguous. Trimming left V 1 base short and J 0 bases short, with 9 bases between. The CDR3 is 15 residues long.

The V call is TRBV18, the J call TRBJ1-5; D not certain. The germline V gene encodes CDR1 KGHSH and CDR2 LQKENI. CDR3 length: 16 residues. V was shortened by 0 bases and J by 6 bases, with 15 bases between the two germline ends. CDR3 loop: CASSPPGSEGLQPQHF. For the CDR3, the DNA is TGTGCCAGCTCACCACCGGGTTCCGAGGGCCTTCAGCCCCAGCATTTT. Full variable domain (remainder filled in from reference TRBV18 and TRBJ1-5): NAGVMQNPRHLVRRRGQEARLRCSPMKGHSHVYWYRQLPEEGLKFMVYLQKENIIDESGMPKERFSAEFPKEGPSILRIQQVVRGDSAAYFCASSPPGSEGLQPQHFGDGTRLSIL.

J is TRBJ2-1 and V is TRBV12-3 or TRBV12-4, with 13 bases identical to TRBD2. The CDR3 spans 16 residues. With V trimmed by 4 bases and J by 4 bases, 4 bases remained unmatched. This chain's CDR3 is CASSWRTSGSYNEQFF. For the CDR3, the DNA is TGTGCCAGCAGTTGGAGGACTAGCGGGAGTTACAATGAGCAGTTCTTC.

This chain uses TRBV6-1 with TRBJ1-2, with D perhaps TRBD1 (6 bases). The germline V gene has CDR1 MNHNS and CDR2 SASEGT. The CDR3 spans 13 residues. V was pared by 6 bases and J by 8 bases, with 16 bases between. CDR3 amino acids: CASRVTGLGGYTF. The CDR3 DNA reads TGTGCCAGCAGAGTGACAGGCCTAGGAGGCTACACCTTC.

In this sample, this clonotype turned up a few times. The chain recombines TRBV6-6 with TRBJ1-3; unclear D gene. The CDR3 length is 16 residues. Per the germline V gene, CDR1 is MNHNY and CDR2 is SVGAGI (reference sequence). The V end lost 2 bases, the J end lost 0 bases, and 11 bases lay between the germline ends. The CDR3 region has the DNA TGTGCCAGCAGTTACGGTTCAGTGAGCTCTGGAAACACCATATATTTT. Its protein is CASSYGSVSSGNTIYF.

The chain combines TRBV4-3 with TRBJ2-1; 11 bases fit TRBD2. Germline V gene lookup returns CDR1 LGHNA and CDR2 YSLEER. This CDR3 contains 15 residues. Losses at the gene ends were 4 bases for V and 4 bases for J; bases not matched to a gene: 3. CDR3 nucleotide sequence: TGCGCCAGCAGCCGGGGACTAGCGGTTTACAATGAGCAGTTCTTC. Protein: CASSRGLAVYNEQFF.

In its sample, this clonotype was seen a few times. The chain links TRBV5-4 to TRBJ2-3; D not certain. Germline V gene sequence: CDR1 SGHNT, CDR2 YYREEE (reference sequence). The CDR3 sequence is 14 residues long. V shed 4 bases and J shed 0 bases, with 9 bases lying between them. Here the CDR3 reads CASSLTTSTDTQYF. The CDR3 DNA reads TGTGCCAGCAGCCTAACGACTAGCACAGATACGCAGTATTTT.

The J gene is TRBJ2-6, the V gene TRBV28; TRBD1 matches at 7 bases. The V gene's germline CDR1 is MDHEN and CDR2 SYDVKM. V lost 7 bases and J lost 2; bases outside the gene matches: 14. This CDR3 contains 18 residues. In DNA form, the CDR3 reads TGTGCCAGCATCCATCAGGGGGTAGGGGGACCTGGGGCCAACGTCCTGACTTTC. It yields the protein CASIHQGVGGPGANVLTF.

The chain couples TRBV27 to TRBJ1-6; 9 bases are a match to TRBD1. The CDR3 extends over 15 amino acids. Germline V gene data show CDR1 as MNHEY and CDR2 as SMNVEV (reference sequence). V lost 5 bases to trimming and J lost 8 bases; unmatched junction nucleotides: 7. CDR3 amino acids: CASSPSTGGDSPLHF. The CDR3 bases are TGTGCCAGCAGTCCCTCCACAGGGGGCGATTCACCCCTCCACTTT.